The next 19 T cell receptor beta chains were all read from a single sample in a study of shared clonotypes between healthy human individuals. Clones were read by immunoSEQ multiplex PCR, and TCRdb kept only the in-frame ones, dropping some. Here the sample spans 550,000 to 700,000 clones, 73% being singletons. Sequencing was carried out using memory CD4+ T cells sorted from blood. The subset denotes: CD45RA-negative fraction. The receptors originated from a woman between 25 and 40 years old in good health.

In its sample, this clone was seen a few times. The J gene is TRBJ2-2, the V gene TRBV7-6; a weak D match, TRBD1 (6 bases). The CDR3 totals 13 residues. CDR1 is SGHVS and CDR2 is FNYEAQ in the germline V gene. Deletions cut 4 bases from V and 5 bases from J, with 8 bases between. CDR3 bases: TGTGCCAGCAGCTACAGGGAGACCGGGGAGCTGTTTTTT. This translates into CASSYRETGELFF.

The CDR3 is CASSTQGFGNTIYF. The CDR3 DNA sequence: TGTGCCAGCAGCACACAGGGTTTTGGAAACACCATATATTTT. V usage is TRBV6-6 and J usage is TRBJ1-3, with a possible D match to TRBD1 (6 bases). CDR1 is MNHNY, CDR2 SVGAGI, per germline (reference sequence). CDR3 length: 14 residues. Trimming left V 6 bases short and J 3 bases short, with 12 bases between.

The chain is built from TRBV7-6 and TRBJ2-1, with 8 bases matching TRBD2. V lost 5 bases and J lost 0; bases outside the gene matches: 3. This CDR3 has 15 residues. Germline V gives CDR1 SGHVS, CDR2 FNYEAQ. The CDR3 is CASSTSGSSYNEQFF. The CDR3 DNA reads TGTGCCAGCAGCACGAGCGGGAGCTCCTACAATGAGCAGTTCTTC.

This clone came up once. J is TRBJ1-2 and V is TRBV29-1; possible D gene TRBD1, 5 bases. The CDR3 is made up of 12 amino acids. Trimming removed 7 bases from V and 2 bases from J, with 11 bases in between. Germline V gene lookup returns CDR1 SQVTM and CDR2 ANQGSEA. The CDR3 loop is CSAETENYGYTF. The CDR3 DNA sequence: TGCAGCGCCGAGACAGAGAACTATGGCTACACCTTC.

The DNA of the CDR3 is TGTGCCAGTAGTATCTGGAGGGGGGTGTATGGCTACACCTTC. This translates into CASSIWRGVYGYTF. The chain joins TRBV19 to TRBJ1-2; maybe TRBD1 (6 bases). Trimming removed 3 bases at V and 5 bases at J, with 13 bases between. The CDR3 length is 14 residues. CDR1 LNHDA and CDR2 SQIVND come from the germline V gene (reference sequence).

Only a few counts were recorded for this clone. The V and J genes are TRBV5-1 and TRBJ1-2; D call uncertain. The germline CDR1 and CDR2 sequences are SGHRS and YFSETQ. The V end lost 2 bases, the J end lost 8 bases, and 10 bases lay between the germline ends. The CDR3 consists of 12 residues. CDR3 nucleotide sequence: TGCGCCAGCAGCTTTAATGAGGGCGGCTACACCTTC. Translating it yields CASSFNEGGYTF.

The CDR3 is CASTPGGTKGRYEQFF. Here the CDR3 DNA reads TGTGCCAGCACCCCTGGAGGGACTAAGGGGCGGTACGAGCAGTTCTTC. This chain joins TRBV28 and TRBJ2-1; 7 nucleotides align to TRBD2. This CDR3 is 16 amino acids long. CDR1 MDHEN and CDR2 SYDVKM come from the germline V gene. V lost 7 bases, J lost 10 bases, and 19 bases stayed unmatched.

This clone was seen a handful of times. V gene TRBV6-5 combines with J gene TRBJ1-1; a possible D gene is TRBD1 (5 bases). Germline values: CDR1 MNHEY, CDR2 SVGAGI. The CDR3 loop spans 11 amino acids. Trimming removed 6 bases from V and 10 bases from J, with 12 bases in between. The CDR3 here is CASRDPRGAFF. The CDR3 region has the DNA TGTGCCAGCAGAGACCCGAGGGGAGCTTTCTTT.

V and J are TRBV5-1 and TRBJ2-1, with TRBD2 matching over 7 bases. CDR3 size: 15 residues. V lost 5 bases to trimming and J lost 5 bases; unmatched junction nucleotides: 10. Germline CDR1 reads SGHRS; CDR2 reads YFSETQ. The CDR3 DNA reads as TGCGCCAGCAGTTTAAGCGGGATAATAGACAATGAGCAGTTCTTC. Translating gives CASSLSGIIDNEQFF.

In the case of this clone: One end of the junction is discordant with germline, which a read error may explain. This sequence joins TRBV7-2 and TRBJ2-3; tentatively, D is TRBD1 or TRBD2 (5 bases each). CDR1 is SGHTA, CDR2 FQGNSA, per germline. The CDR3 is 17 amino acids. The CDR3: CASSLAVASGRTGTQYF. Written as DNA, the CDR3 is TGTGCCAGCAGCTTAGCAGTAGCGAGCGGCCGCACAGGTACGCAGTATTTT. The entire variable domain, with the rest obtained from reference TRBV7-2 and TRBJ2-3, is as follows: GAGVSQSPSNKVTEKGKDVELRCDPISGHTALYWYRQSLGQGLEFLIYFQGNSAPDKSGLPSDRFSAERTGGSVSTLTIQRTQQEDSAVYLCASSLAVASGRTGTQYFGPGTRLTVL.

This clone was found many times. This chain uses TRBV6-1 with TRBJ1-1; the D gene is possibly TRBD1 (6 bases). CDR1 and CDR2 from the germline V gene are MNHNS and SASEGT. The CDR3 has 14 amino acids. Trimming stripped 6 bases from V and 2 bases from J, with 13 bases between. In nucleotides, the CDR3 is TGTGCCAGCAGGAGGACAGAACTAAACACTGAAGCTTTCTTT. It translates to CASRRTELNTEAFF.

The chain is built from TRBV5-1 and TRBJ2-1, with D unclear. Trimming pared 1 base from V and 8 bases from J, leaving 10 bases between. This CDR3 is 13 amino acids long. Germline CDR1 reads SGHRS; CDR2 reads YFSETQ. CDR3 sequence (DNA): TGCGCCAGCAGCTTGAATGCGGTCTATGAGCAGTTCTTC. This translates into CASSLNAVYEQFF.

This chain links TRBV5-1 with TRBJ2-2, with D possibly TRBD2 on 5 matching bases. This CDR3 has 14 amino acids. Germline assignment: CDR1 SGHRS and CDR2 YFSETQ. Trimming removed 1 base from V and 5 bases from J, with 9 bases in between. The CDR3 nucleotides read TGCGCCAGCAGCTTGACTGGGGAGACCGGGGAGCTGTTTTTT. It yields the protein CASSLTGETGELFF. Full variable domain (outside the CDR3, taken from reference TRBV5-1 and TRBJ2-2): KAGVTQTPRYLIKTRGQQVTLSCSPISGHRSVSWYQQTPGQGLQFLFEYFSETQRNKGNFPGRFSGRQFSNSRSEMNVSTLELGDSALYLCASSLTGETGELFFGEGSRLTVL.

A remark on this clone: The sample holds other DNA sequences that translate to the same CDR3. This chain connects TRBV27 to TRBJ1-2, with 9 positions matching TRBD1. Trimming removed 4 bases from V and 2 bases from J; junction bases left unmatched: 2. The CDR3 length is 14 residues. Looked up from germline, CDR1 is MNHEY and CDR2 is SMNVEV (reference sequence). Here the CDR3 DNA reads TGTGCCAGCAGTTCCGGGACAGGGAACTATGGCTACACCTTC. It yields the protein CASSSGTGNYGYTF.

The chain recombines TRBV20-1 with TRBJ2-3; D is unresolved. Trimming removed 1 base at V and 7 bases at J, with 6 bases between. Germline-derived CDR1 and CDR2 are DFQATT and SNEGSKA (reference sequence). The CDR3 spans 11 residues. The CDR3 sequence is CSARVKNTQYF. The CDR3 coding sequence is TGCAGTGCTAGAGTCAAAAATACGCAGTATTTT.

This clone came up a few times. The CDR3: CASSFRAGGHGYTF. The CDR3, as DNA: TGTGCCAGCAGCTTCCGAGCAGGGGGCCATGGCTACACCTTC. The chain recombines TRBV7-9 with TRBJ1-2; 8 nucleotides align to TRBD1. Trimming took 3 bases from V and 6 from J; bases not matched to a gene: 6. The length of the CDR3 is 14 residues. CDR1 is SEHNR, CDR2 FQNEAQ, per germline (reference sequence). Drawing the rest from reference TRBV7-9 and TRBJ1-2, the complete variable domain is DTGVSQNPRHKITKRGQNVTFRCDPISEHNRLYWYRQTLGQGPEFLTYFQNEAQLEKSRLLSDRFSAERPKGSFSTLEIQRTEQGDSAMYLCASSFRAGGHGYTFGSGTRLTVV.

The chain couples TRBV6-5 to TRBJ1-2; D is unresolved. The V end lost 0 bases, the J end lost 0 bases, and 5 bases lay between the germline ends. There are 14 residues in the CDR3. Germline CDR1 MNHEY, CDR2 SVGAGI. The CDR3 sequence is CASSYSLANYGYTF. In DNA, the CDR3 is TGTGCCAGCAGTTACTCGTTAGCTAACTATGGCTACACCTTC.

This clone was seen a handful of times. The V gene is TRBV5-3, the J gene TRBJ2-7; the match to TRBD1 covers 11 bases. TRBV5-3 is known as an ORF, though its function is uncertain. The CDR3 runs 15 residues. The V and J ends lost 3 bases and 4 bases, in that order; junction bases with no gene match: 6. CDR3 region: CARSYGQGAPYEQYF. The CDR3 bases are TGTGCCAGAAGCTACGGACAGGGGGCGCCTTACGAGCAGTACTTC.

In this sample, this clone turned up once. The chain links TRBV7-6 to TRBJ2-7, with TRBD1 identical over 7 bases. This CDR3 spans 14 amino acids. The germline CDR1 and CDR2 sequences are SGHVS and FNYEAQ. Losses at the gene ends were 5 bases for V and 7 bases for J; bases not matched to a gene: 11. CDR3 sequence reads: CASSRGHQKGEQYF. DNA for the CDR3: TGTGCCAGCAGCAGGGGGCATCAGAAGGGGGAGCAGTACTTC.